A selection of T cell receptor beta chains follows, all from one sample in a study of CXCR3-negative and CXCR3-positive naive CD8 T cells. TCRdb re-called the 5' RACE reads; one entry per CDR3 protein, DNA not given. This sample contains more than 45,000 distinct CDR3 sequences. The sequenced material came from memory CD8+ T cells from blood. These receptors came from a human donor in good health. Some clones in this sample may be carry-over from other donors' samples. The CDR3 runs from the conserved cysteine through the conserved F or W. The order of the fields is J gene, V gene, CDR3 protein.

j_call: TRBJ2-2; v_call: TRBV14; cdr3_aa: CASSLGSPGELFF
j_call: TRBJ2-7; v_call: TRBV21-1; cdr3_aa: CARNDYFPAYEQYF
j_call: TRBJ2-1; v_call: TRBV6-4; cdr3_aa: CATSTSGGVGEQFF
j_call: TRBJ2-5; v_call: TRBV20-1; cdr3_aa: CSANTGEWETQYF
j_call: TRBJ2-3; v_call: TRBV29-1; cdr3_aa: CSVSPPPGQGKDTQYF
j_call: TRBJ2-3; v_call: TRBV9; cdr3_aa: CASSVARRDTQYF
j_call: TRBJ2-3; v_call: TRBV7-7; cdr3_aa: CASSPSGDYTDTQYF
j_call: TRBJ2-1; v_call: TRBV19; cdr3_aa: CASSPADGYNEQFF
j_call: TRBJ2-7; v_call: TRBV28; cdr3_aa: CASSLRGGQYEQYF
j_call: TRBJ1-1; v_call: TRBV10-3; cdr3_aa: CAISQTGQNTEAFF
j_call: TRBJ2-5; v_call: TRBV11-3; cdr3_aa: CASSFNREETQYF
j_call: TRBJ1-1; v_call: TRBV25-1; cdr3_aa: CATQAGVLTEAFF
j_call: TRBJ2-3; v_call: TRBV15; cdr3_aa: CATSRARGGTDTQYF
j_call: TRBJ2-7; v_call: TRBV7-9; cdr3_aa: CASSSPGLAGDSYEQYF
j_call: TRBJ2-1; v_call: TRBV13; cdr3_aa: CASSPRGLAGGPYYNEQFF
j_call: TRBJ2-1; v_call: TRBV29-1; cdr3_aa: CSVTKSEGWAYNEQFF
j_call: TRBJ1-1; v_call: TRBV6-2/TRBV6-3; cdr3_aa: CASSYSMDRYTEAFF
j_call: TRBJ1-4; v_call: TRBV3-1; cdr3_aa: CASSHSGSGPTNEKLFF
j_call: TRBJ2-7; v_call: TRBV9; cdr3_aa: CASSGGTAGEQYF
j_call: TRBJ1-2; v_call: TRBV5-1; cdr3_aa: CASSWAGPADYTF
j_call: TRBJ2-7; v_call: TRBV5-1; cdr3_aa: CASSPGRQGHEQYF
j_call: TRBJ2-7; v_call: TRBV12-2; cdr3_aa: CASRFRDRGSYEQYF
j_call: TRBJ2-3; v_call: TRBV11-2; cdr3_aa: CASSLEAATDTQYF
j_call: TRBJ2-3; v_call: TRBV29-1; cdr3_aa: CSAGDPLGTDTQYF
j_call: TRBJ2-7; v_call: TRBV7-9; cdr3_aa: CASSLLAGGWEQYF
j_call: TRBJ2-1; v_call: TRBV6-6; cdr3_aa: CASSSGTSGISEQFF
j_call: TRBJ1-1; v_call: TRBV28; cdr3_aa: CASSLSLNREDEAFF
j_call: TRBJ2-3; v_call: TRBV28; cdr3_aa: CASSSDLSGVAQYF